A selection of T cell receptor beta chains follows, all from one sample in a study of OX40 agonist ivuxolimab in advanced cancers. Sequencing was performed with immunoSEQ multiplex PCR; in TCRdb, only in-frame clones are kept and a portion is missing. The sample holds more than 70,000 clones, 89% seen once. Sequenced here: CD4+ or CD8+ T cells sorted from blood, sampled in a trial of the OX40 agonist ivuxolimab. These receptors were taken from an adult with an advanced solid tumor such as melanoma, head and neck, liver or kidney cancer. The CDR3 runs from the conserved cysteine through the conserved F or W. A D gene is named only where the DNA matches it firmly. Not every row has a clone size; where given, it reads once, few, many or a size class.

abundance: few
j_gene: TRBJ1-1
v_gene: TRBV29-1
d_gene: NA
len: 12
CDR3nt: TGCAGCGTTGAACCAGGGAACACTGAAGCTTTCTTT
CDR3aa: CSVEPGNTEAFF

abundance: once
j_gene: TRBJ2-5
v_gene: TRBV27
d_gene: TRBD1
len: 16
CDR3nt: TGTGCCAGCAGCTATTTGGGACAGGGGGCGGGAGAGACCCAGTACTTC
CDR3aa: CASSYLGQGAGETQYF

abundance: NA
j_gene: TRBJ1-2
v_gene: TRBV19
d_gene: NA
len: 14
CDR3nt: TGTGCCAGTAAGGGCGCCTACAGACCCTATGGCTACACCTTC
CDR3aa: CASKGAYRPYGYTF

abundance: NA
j_gene: TRBJ2-3
v_gene: TRBV5-1
d_gene: NA
len: 16
CDR3nt: TGCGCCAGCAGCTTGGATGGGCGGGGGCTCACAGATACGCAGTATTTT
CDR3aa: CASSLDGRGLTDTQYF

abundance: NA
j_gene: TRBJ2-4
v_gene: TRBV18
d_gene: TRBD1
len: 16
CDR3nt: TGTGCCAGCTCACCTAACAGGGGGAGTACTATGAACATTCAGTACTTC
CDR3aa: CASSPNRGSTMNIQYF

abundance: NA
j_gene: TRBJ1-4
v_gene: TRBV23-1
d_gene: NA
len: 15
CDR3nt: TGCGCCAGCAGTCCCCCCAGGCCAGAACGTGAAAAACTGTTTTTT
CDR3aa: CASSPPRPEREKLFF

abundance: NA
j_gene: TRBJ2-5
v_gene: TRBV19
d_gene: TRBD1
len: 16
CDR3nt: TGTGCCAGTACCGAGGGACAGGTGAAGTCCGTGGGGACCCAGTACTTC
CDR3aa: CASTEGQVKSVGTQYF

abundance: once
j_gene: TRBJ1-5
v_gene: TRBV27
d_gene: NA
len: 15
CDR3nt: TGTGCCAGCAGTCCGACGGATTATAGCAATCAGCCCCAGCATTTT
CDR3aa: CASSPTDYSNQPQHF

abundance: NA
j_gene: TRBJ2-7
v_gene: TRBV5-1
d_gene: NA
len: 14
CDR3nt: TGCGCCAGCAGCTTGCTCGGGACCCCCTACGAGCAGTACTTC
CDR3aa: CASSLLGTPYEQYF

abundance: NA
j_gene: TRBJ1-2
v_gene: TRBV10-3
d_gene: NA
len: 14
CDR3nt: TGTGCCATCAGTGAGGGGGGGCTCAACTATGGCTACACCTTC
CDR3aa: CAISEGGLNYGYTF

abundance: NA
j_gene: TRBJ2-7
v_gene: TRBV6-5
d_gene: NA
len: 15
CDR3nt: TGTGCCAGCAGTTACTTGGCCACCATGGGCTACGAGCAGTACTTC
CDR3aa: CASSYLATMGYEQYF

abundance: NA
j_gene: TRBJ1-1
v_gene: TRBV18
d_gene: TRBD1
len: 13
CDR3nt: TGTGCCAGCTCACCAGAAGCAGGGGGGGAGGCTTTCTTT
CDR3aa: CASSPEAGGEAFF

abundance: NA
j_gene: TRBJ2-1
v_gene: TRBV2
d_gene: NA
len: 13
CDR3nt: TGTGCCAGCAGTGATAGAGGTCTAGCGGAGCAGTTCTTC
CDR3aa: CASSDRGLAEQFF

abundance: NA
j_gene: TRBJ1-2
v_gene: TRBV5-1
d_gene: NA
len: 15
CDR3nt: TGCGCCAGCAGCTTGGCCGAAGGGGCGTCCTATGGCTACACCTTC
CDR3aa: CASSLAEGASYGYTF

abundance: few
j_gene: TRBJ1-2
v_gene: TRBV5-1
d_gene: TRBD1
len: 17
CDR3nt: TGCGCCAGCAGCGGGGGAGGACAGGGGGCGCAGAACTATGGCTACACCTTC
CDR3aa: CASSGGGQGAQNYGYTF

abundance: NA
j_gene: TRBJ2-3
v_gene: TRBV19
d_gene: NA
len: 14
CDR3nt: TGTGCCAGTAGCGCCGATTGGAGCACAGATACGCAGTATTTT
CDR3aa: CASSADWSTDTQYF

abundance: NA
j_gene: TRBJ2-5
v_gene: TRBV28
d_gene: NA
len: 15
CDR3nt: TGTGCCAGCAGCACTCCAGGGGGGGCCTGGGAGACCCAGTACTTC
CDR3aa: CASSTPGGAWETQYF

abundance: NA
j_gene: TRBJ2-2
v_gene: TRBV5-5
d_gene: NA
len: 13
CDR3nt: TGTGCCAGCAGCTTAAGTGTGGCCGGGGAGCTGTTTTTT
CDR3aa: CASSLSVAGELFF

abundance: NA
j_gene: TRBJ2-7
v_gene: TRBV10-3
d_gene: TRBD2
len: 14
CDR3nt: TGTGTCATCAGCCCGGGACTAGCGGGATACGAGCAGTACTTC
CDR3aa: CVISPGLAGYEQYF

abundance: NA
j_gene: TRBJ2-5
v_gene: TRBV28
d_gene: NA
len: 14
CDR3nt: TGTGCCAGCAGTTTCGGGCAGGAGAGAGGGACCCAGTACTTC
CDR3aa: CASSFGQERGTQYF

abundance: once
j_gene: TRBJ2-7
v_gene: TRBV28
d_gene: TRBD2
len: 13
CDR3nt: TGTGCCAGCAGTTTCGGAATAGCGGGTGAGCAGTACTTC
CDR3aa: CASSFGIAGEQYF

abundance: NA
j_gene: TRBJ1-5
v_gene: TRBV7-9
d_gene: NA
len: 17
CDR3nt: TGTGCCAGCAGCTTGGGGGCGGGACGGACAAAGGGTCAGCCCCAGCATTTT
CDR3aa: CASSLGAGRTKGQPQHF

abundance: NA
j_gene: TRBJ1-2
v_gene: TRBV28
d_gene: NA
len: 13
CDR3nt: TGTGCCAGCAGTTTTGGGTATCTCGATGGCTACACCTTC
CDR3aa: CASSFGYLDGYTF

abundance: NA
j_gene: TRBJ1-1
v_gene: TRBV7-9
d_gene: NA
len: 13
CDR3nt: TGTGCCAGCAGCTTGCCACCGAACACTGAAGCTTTCTTT
CDR3aa: CASSLPPNTEAFF

abundance: NA
j_gene: TRBJ2-1
v_gene: TRBV28
d_gene: TRBD2
len: 15
CDR3nt: TGTGCCAGCATTTGGACTAGCGGGTTGGGGAATGAGCAGTTCTTC
CDR3aa: CASIWTSGLGNEQFF

abundance: NA
j_gene: TRBJ1-2
v_gene: TRBV5-4
d_gene: NA
len: 16
CDR3nt: TGTGCCAGCAGCACGCCCCGGGACGGTGGTAACTATGGCTACACCTTC
CDR3aa: CASSTPRDGGNYGYTF

abundance: NA
j_gene: TRBJ2-4
v_gene: TRBV5-1
d_gene: NA
len: 13
CDR3nt: TGCGCCAGCAGCTACGGGGCGGAAAACATTCAGTACTTC
CDR3aa: CASSYGAENIQYF

abundance: NA
j_gene: TRBJ1-1
v_gene: TRBV5-1
d_gene: NA
len: 14
CDR3nt: TGCGCCAGCAGCTTCCGGACAGAGAACACTGAAGCTTTCTTT
CDR3aa: CASSFRTENTEAFF

abundance: NA
j_gene: TRBJ2-7
v_gene: TRBV7-3
d_gene: NA
len: 14
CDR3nt: TGTGCCAGCAGCGTAGGAGACTCCGTCGACGAGCAGTACTTC
CDR3aa: CASSVGDSVDEQYF

abundance: NA
j_gene: TRBJ1-1
v_gene: TRBV5-1
d_gene: NA
len: 15
CDR3nt: TGCGCCAGCAGCGTGCAGGGGACCCCGAACACTGAAGCTTTCTTT
CDR3aa: CASSVQGTPNTEAFF

abundance: NA
j_gene: TRBJ1-2
v_gene: TRBV7-9
d_gene: NA
len: 14
CDR3nt: TGTGCCAGCAGCTTAGCGATGACAGGCTATGGCTACACCTTC
CDR3aa: CASSLAMTGYGYTF

abundance: NA
j_gene: TRBJ1-5
v_gene: TRBV6-5
d_gene: NA
len: 13
CDR3nt: TGTGCCAGCAGGTGGGAACGCAATCAGCCCCAGCATTTT
CDR3aa: CASRWERNQPQHF

abundance: NA
j_gene: TRBJ1-2
v_gene: TRBV5-4
d_gene: TRBD1
len: 12
CDR3nt: TGTGCCAGCAGCCCAGGGACAGGGAACTACACCTTC
CDR3aa: CASSPGTGNYTF

abundance: NA
j_gene: TRBJ2-7
v_gene: TRBV10-2
d_gene: NA
len: 15
CDR3nt: TGCGCCAGCAGTGAGGTTAGCGCCTTCTCCTACGAGCAGTACTTC
CDR3aa: CASSEVSAFSYEQYF

abundance: NA
j_gene: TRBJ2-7
v_gene: TRBV19
d_gene: TRBD1
len: 14
CDR3nt: TGTGCCAGTAGCCACTCGGACAGGGGGCACGAGCAGTACTTC
CDR3aa: CASSHSDRGHEQYF

abundance: NA
j_gene: TRBJ2-5
v_gene: TRBV15
d_gene: NA
len: 13
CDR3nt: TGTGCCACCAGCAGAGATGTAGGGGGGACCCAGTACTTC
CDR3aa: CATSRDVGGTQYF

abundance: medium-sized
j_gene: TRBJ2-3
v_gene: TRBV5-1
d_gene: NA
len: 15
CDR3nt: TGCGCCAGCAGCTTGGAAGGTCAAGCTCCAGATACGCAGTATTTT
CDR3aa: CASSLEGQAPDTQYF

abundance: NA
j_gene: TRBJ1-4
v_gene: TRBV15
d_gene: NA
len: 15
CDR3nt: TGTGCCACCAGCAGGCAACAGGGAGTGAACGAAAAACTGTTTTTT
CDR3aa: CATSRQQGVNEKLFF

abundance: once
j_gene: TRBJ1-1
v_gene: TRBV19
d_gene: TRBD1
len: 15
CDR3nt: TGTGCCAGTAGGGTGAGGGACAGGGGTAACACTGAAGCTTTCTTT
CDR3aa: CASRVRDRGNTEAFF

abundance: NA
j_gene: TRBJ2-5
v_gene: TRBV18
d_gene: NA
len: 14
CDR3nt: TGTGCCAGCTCACCAATGGGTGCCCAAGAGACCCAGTACTTC
CDR3aa: CASSPMGAQETQYF

abundance: NA
j_gene: TRBJ1-3
v_gene: TRBV5-5
d_gene: NA
len: 16
CDR3nt: TGTGCCAGCACTTATTACAGGGAATTCTCTGGAAACACCATATATTTT
CDR3aa: CASTYYREFSGNTIYF

abundance: NA
j_gene: TRBJ1-4
v_gene: TRBV6-1
d_gene: NA
len: 10
CDR3nt: TGTGCCAGCAGTGAAAGGAAACTGTTTTTT
CDR3aa: CASSERKLFF

abundance: NA
j_gene: TRBJ2-7
v_gene: TRBV19
d_gene: NA
len: 13
CDR3nt: TGTGCCAGTAGTATAGGGACAGCCTACGAGCAGTACTTC
CDR3aa: CASSIGTAYEQYF

abundance: few
j_gene: TRBJ1-5
v_gene: TRBV19
d_gene: TRBD1
len: 16
CDR3nt: TGTGCCAGTAGTGCAATCGCAGGGGGCGGGGGTCAGCCCCAGCATTTT
CDR3aa: CASSAIAGGGGQPQHF

abundance: NA
j_gene: TRBJ1-1
v_gene: TRBV6-1
d_gene: TRBD1
len: 13
CDR3nt: TGTGCCAGCAGATGGACAGGGCAGGGGGAAGCTTTCTTT
CDR3aa: CASRWTGQGEAFF

abundance: NA
j_gene: TRBJ1-2
v_gene: TRBV2
d_gene: NA
len: 13
CDR3nt: TGTGCCAGCTGGATAGAGGGGAGATATGGCTACACCTTC
CDR3aa: CASWIEGRYGYTF

abundance: NA
j_gene: TRBJ1-3
v_gene: TRBV29-1
d_gene: NA
len: 13
CDR3nt: TGCAGCGGCTCACAGGGAGTGGGTAACACCATATATTTT
CDR3aa: CSGSQGVGNTIYF

abundance: once
j_gene: TRBJ2-7
v_gene: TRBV5-1
d_gene: TRBD1
len: 14
CDR3nt: TGCGCCAGCAGCTCCGGGACAGGGGCCTACGAGCAGTACTTC
CDR3aa: CASSSGTGAYEQYF

abundance: NA
j_gene: TRBJ2-5
v_gene: TRBV6-5
d_gene: TRBD1
len: 11
CDR3nt: TGTGCCAGCAGTCAGACAGGGGTAGGGTACTTC
CDR3aa: CASSQTGVGYF

abundance: NA
j_gene: TRBJ1-4
v_gene: TRBV14
d_gene: NA
len: 16
CDR3nt: TGTGCCAGCAGCCAAGGAACCGCGGGCACTAATGAAAAACTGTTTTTT
CDR3aa: CASSQGTAGTNEKLFF

abundance: NA
j_gene: TRBJ2-1
v_gene: TRBV28
d_gene: TRBD2
len: 16
CDR3nt: TGTGCCAGCAGTTTCCACGGACTAGCGGGAGTACGTGAGCAGTTCTTC
CDR3aa: CASSFHGLAGVREQFF

abundance: NA
j_gene: TRBJ2-7
v_gene: TRBV9
d_gene: TRBD2
len: 16
CDR3nt: TGTGCCAGCAGCGGGGGAGGGGGCGGGAGGGCTCACGAGCAGTACTTC
CDR3aa: CASSGGGGGRAHEQYF

abundance: NA
j_gene: TRBJ1-2
v_gene: TRBV12-2
d_gene: NA
len: 15
CDR3nt: TGTGCAAGTCGCTTCTGGACAGGGGGCAACTATGGCTACACCTTC
CDR3aa: CASRFWTGGNYGYTF

abundance: NA
j_gene: TRBJ2-5
v_gene: TRBV5-1
d_gene: NA
len: 15
CDR3nt: TGCGCCAGCAGCTTGAATTCCCTGTCACAAGAGACCCAGTACTTC
CDR3aa: CASSLNSLSQETQYF

abundance: NA
j_gene: TRBJ1-1
v_gene: TRBV18
d_gene: NA
len: 13
CDR3nt: TGTGCCAGCTCCCAGGCGGGGCCCACTGAAGCTTTCTTT
CDR3aa: CASSQAGPTEAFF

abundance: NA
j_gene: TRBJ1-5
v_gene: TRBV5-4
d_gene: TRBD1
len: 13
CDR3nt: TGTGCCAGCAGCAAGCAGGGGGATCAGCCCCAGCATTTT
CDR3aa: CASSKQGDQPQHF